This T cell receptor beta chain was captured in a study of blood T cell repertoires in COVID-19. Study information: Samples came from the United States, Italy and Spain, spanning acute and convalescent COVID-19. T cells, B-cell-depleted T cells, or PBMCs supplied cDNA or gDNA.

In the original analysis: Estimation of nucleated cell counts relied on the amplification of reference gene primers. Some clones are missing from TCRdb's copy, which holds only in-frame ones; the method was immunoSEQ multiplex PCR. The V and J calls and clone size are taken from that table; D and trimming were inferred from the DNA. The sample consists of some 150,000 clones, 70% to 90% of them appearing once. The source material was peripheral blood. This TCR derives from a woman older than 75 in a cohort sampled during active or convalescent COVID-19.

The CDR3 loop is CASSSMGRGDSPLHF. The CDR3 DNA sequence: TGCGCCAGCAGCTCGATGGGCAGGGGGGATTCACCCCTCCACTTT. The rearrangement links TRBV5-1 to TRBJ1-6; 7 bases are a match to TRBD1. There are 15 residues in the CDR3. Unmatched junction bases numbered 8, after V lost 3 bases and J lost 8 bases. Germline assignment: CDR1 SGHRS and CDR2 YFSETQ.